Listed below are T cell receptor beta chains from one sample, sequenced in a study of T cells after yellow fever vaccination. TCRdb redid the calling of the 5' RACE reads with MiXCR, one entry per CDR3 protein. The table records about 180,000 distinct CDR3 sequences, approximately 6.2% of them present only once. The material sequenced was CD4+ T cells sorted from PBMCs, taken on the day of the first yellow fever vaccination. Every receptor here comes from a man between 18 and 35 years old who received the YFV17D yellow fever vaccine. Both conserved end residues are part of each CDR3. The D gene is left open where the match is weak.

CASSSGQGFGNQPQHF,TRBJ1-5,TRBV7-2,TRBD1
CASSQERRGERLFF,TRBJ1-4,TRBV4-3,.
CASILGTPLRGTQYF,TRBJ2-3,TRBV12-3/TRBV12-4,.
CASSQEYNSPLHF,TRBJ1-6,TRBV5-6,.
CASSQDPQILGEKLFF,TRBJ1-4,TRBV4-3,.
CASSHGTGREKLFF,TRBJ1-4,TRBV6-1,TRBD1
CASSRVGANVLTF,TRBJ2-6,TRBV5-4,.
CSARGTNTGELFF,TRBJ2-2,TRBV20-1,.
CASSLARGRANEQFF,TRBJ2-1,TRBV7-2,TRBD1
CASSWGAGNTEAFF,TRBJ1-1,TRBV6-2/TRBV6-3,.
CASRPQTSGTQETQYF,TRBJ2-5,TRBV5-1,TRBD2
CASSLAGADPRTFF,TRBJ1-1,TRBV11-2,.
CSARDTGGPGTQYF,TRBJ2-5,TRBV20-1,TRBD2
CASSSSGGGYYGYTF,TRBJ1-2,TRBV7-2,.
CSATTSGGPLVTDTQYF,TRBJ2-3,TRBV20-1,TRBD2
CASSLVGDSNYGYTF,TRBJ1-2,TRBV5-4,.
CASSLGEWQGSYEQYF,TRBJ2-7,TRBV7-9,.
CATQTNGALDGYTF,TRBJ1-2,TRBV24-1,.
CSASGTANTEAFF,TRBJ1-1,TRBV20-1,TRBD1
CASSEGQGNTIYF,TRBJ1-3,TRBV5-1,.
CASSLDSQSYNEQFF,TRBJ2-1,TRBV7-2,.
CATSASPVRAFF,TRBJ1-1,TRBV15,.
CASSLLPNNEQFF,TRBJ2-1,TRBV5-1,.
CSGQDGFTKNIQYF,TRBJ2-4,TRBV20-1,.
CTSSPPGVEGSRDGYTF,TRBJ1-2,TRBV1,.
CAWSQVTDTQYF,TRBJ2-3,TRBV30,.
CASSLPLGKEDYEQYF,TRBJ2-7,TRBV5-1,.
CASSQVSGHYNEQFF,TRBJ2-1,TRBV4-3,.
CASSGRETQYF,TRBJ2-5,TRBV2,.
CASSQDYSSYEQYF,TRBJ2-7,TRBV3-1,.
CASRENSGEETQYF,TRBJ2-5,TRBV2,.
CASSRDRGPYEQYF,TRBJ2-7,TRBV4-3,TRBD1
CASRIGTVTYEQYF,TRBJ2-7,TRBV6-2/TRBV6-3,.